The TCR beta chain described here comes from a study of T cell repertoires in cytomegalovirus infection. TCRdb called the reads again in MiXCR, with one record for every CDR3 protein. The profile shows 680,000 or so distinct CDR3 sequences, roughly 35% of them singletons. V lost 3 bases to trimming and J lost 3 bases, with 9 bases between them. The CDR3 covers 14 residues. The clonotype originates from a human donor in good health (CMV status not recorded). Some clones in this sample may be carry-over from other donors' samples. The rearrangement links TRBV12-3 or TRBV12-4 to TRBJ1-3; possibly TRBD1 for D (6 bases). The sequencing sample was made of PBMCs. CDR3 in amino acids: CASSLSGVGNTIYF. The DNA for the CDR3 is TGTGCCAGCAGTTTGTCAGGGGTTGGAAACACCATATATTTT.